This TCR beta chain was identified during a study of T cell responses to AZD1222 COVID-19 vaccine. Notes on this clone: Its matching antigen is unknown.

The table came from immunoSEQ multiplex PCR; TCRdb's copy has only in-frame clones and leaves some out. The sample includes fewer than 150,000 clones, about 92% of them seen just once. Study-level points and caveats: Close to half of all spike-specific TCRs reportedly target regions of the variants that are unmutated. White British people made up most donors, females outnumbered males, and clonal diversity was possibly underestimated. None of the repertoires were sampled until the peak T cell response had passed.

Germline CDR1 and CDR2: SGDLS and YYNGEE. The V and J ends lost 7 bases and 0 bases respectively, with 7 bases between them. CDR3 size: 12 residues. The sample in question was peripheral blood, obtained on day 0 of AZD1222 vaccination. The TCR originated in an adult in good health. The chain recombines TRBV9 with TRBJ1-1; D may be TRBD1 (6 bases). DNA of the CDR3: TGTGCCAGCGGGACACTGAACACTGAAGCTTTCTTT. Translation gives CASGTLNTEAFF.